This T cell receptor (beta chain) comes out of a study of technical replicates of blood from a handful of donors. The CDR3 has 15 residues. The germline gives CDR1 SEHNR, CDR2 FQNEAQ (reference sequence). The protocol was immunoSEQ multiplex PCR, while the TCRdb copy is restricted to in-frame clones and leaves out a portion. The sample holds some 94,000 clones; approximately 95% are singletons and the top ten take less than 0.35%. Sequencing was performed on T cells isolated from PBMCs. This sequence originates from a human donor in good health. The chain joins TRBV7-9 to TRBJ2-5; the D gene is possibly TRBD1 (6 bases). The tail of the sequence fits TRBJ2-7 better, so the J call may be wrong. In DNA, the CDR3 is TGTGCCAGCAGCCGAATTAGACAGGCATCCTACGAGCAGTACTTC. It encodes CASSRIRQASYEQYF.